This T cell receptor beta chain appears in the sequencing data of a study of human T cells and chemical hapten exposure. This CDR3 spans 14 amino acids. The V end lost 0 bases, the J end lost 5 bases, and 10 bases lay between the germline ends. From germline, CDR1 is SGHRS and CDR2 YFSETQ. A word on this clonotype: Its specificity is not known.

TCRdb processed the RACE reads anew with MiXCR; each CDR3 protein has one entry. Here the sample spans 250,000 or so distinct CDR3 sequences, almost 8% being singletons. Regarding time point: pre-sensitization, week 0. Treatment here: therapeutic diphenylcyclopropenone sensitization with weekly scalp DPC. Study-wide findings and caveats: Among TCRs, those above 1 in 1000 frequency were unaffected by DPC sensitization. Large CDR3 similarity clusters arose significantly more often from expanded TCRs than from controls. PT1 expanded TCR numbers tracked positively with patch test score. The presence of alopecia in the donors means their immune response may differ from healthy people's.

The source is a man aged 18 to 35 with alopecia areata. Some clones in this sample may be carry-over from other donors' samples. The specimen was whole blood, collected in connection with sensitization to the hapten diphenylcyclopropenone (DPC). The chain carries TRBV5-1 and TRBJ2-3; D uncertain. The CDR3 region is CASSLDTARDTQYF. The CDR3 DNA sequence: TGCGCCAGCAGCTTGGACACTGCCCGAGATACGCAGTATTTT.